What follows are 16 T cell receptor beta chains derived from one specimen sequenced in a study of T-cell memory formation after mild COVID-19. MiXCR, applied by TCRdb to the 5' RACE reads, yields one record per CDR3 protein. The table records around 300,000 distinct CDR3 sequences, approximately 15% of them present only once. The sample comprised PBMCs or a T cell subset sorted from them (not recorded which). These TCRs come from a young man who had mild COVID-19 (a few samples of this study predate the infection). Cell type and time point are not known.

This clonotype was picked up a small number of times. The rearrangement joins TRBV18 to TRBJ2-4; TRBD1 agrees at 7 bases. Germline values: CDR1 KGHSH, CDR2 LQKENI. V lost 6 bases, J lost 5 bases, and 7 bases stayed unmatched. There are 14 residues in the CDR3. The CDR3 loop reads CASSGWDSENIQYF. In nucleotides, the CDR3 is TGTGCCAGCTCCGGGTGGGACAGTGAAAACATTCAGTACTTC.

This clonotype was picked up a small number of times. The gene calls are TRBV20-1 and TRBJ1-2; 8 bases align to TRBD1. V lost 5 bases to trimming and J lost 4 bases; unmatched junction nucleotides: 12. Germline values: CDR1 DFQATT, CDR2 SNEGSKA (reference sequence). The CDR3 contains 15 residues. CDR3 amino acids: CSADPDGQGIYGYTF. CDR3 DNA: TGCAGTGCTGATCCGGATGGACAGGGAATCTATGGCTACACCTTC.

The genes are TRBV7-2 and TRBJ2-4; 8 bases line up with TRBD1. The CDR3 runs to 16 residues. Looked up from germline, CDR1 is SGHTA and CDR2 is FQGNSA. V gave up 5 bases and J gave up 6 bases; unmatched junction bases: 12. This CDR3 reads CASSMYTSGTGNIQYF. The CDR3 region has the DNA TGTGCCAGCAGCATGTATACCTCCGGGACAGGAAACATTCAGTACTTC.

The genes are TRBV5-6 and TRBJ1-5; D remains ambiguous. In germline, CDR1 is SGHDT, CDR2 YYEEEE. V lost 4 bases and J 3 bases, leaving 5 bases between the germline ends. The CDR3 runs 12 residues. Here the CDR3 DNA reads TGTGCCAGCAGCCGAAACAATCAGCCCCAGCATTTT. It translates to CASSRNNQPQHF.

The chain combines TRBV3-1 with TRBJ2-7, with D tentatively TRBD2 (5 bases). The CDR3 sequence is 13 residues long. Trimming took 2 bases from V and 6 from J, leaving 11 bases between them. Germline CDR1 LGHDT, CDR2 YNNKEL (reference sequence). Here the CDR3 DNA reads TGTGCCAGCAGCCAAAGTCTTCGGGGCGAGCAGTACGTC. Encoded protein: CASSQSLRGEQYV.

This clonotype was seen ten or more times. The chain recombines TRBV5-1 with TRBJ1-1; D not certain. The germline V and J ends were trimmed by 7 bases and 4 bases, with 17 bases remaining between them. This CDR3 is built from 14 residues. CDR1 is SGHRS, CDR2 YFSETQ, per germline. This CDR3 is CASDLISPSTEAFF. The CDR3, as DNA: TGCGCCAGCGATCTCATAAGTCCCAGCACTGAAGCTTTCTTT.

The J gene is TRBJ2-7, the V gene TRBV12-3 or TRBV12-4; the match to TRBD2 covers 11 bases. V lost 5 bases and J lost 5; bases outside the gene matches: 11. The CDR3 spans 16 residues. In nucleotides, the CDR3 is TGTGCCAGCAGTCTTCGTAGCGGGGGGGTATTGAACGAGCAGTACTTC. Amino acid sequence: CASSLRSGGVLNEQYF.

The chain joins TRBV5-4 to TRBJ2-2, with TRBD2 identical over 11 bases. The CDR3 runs 18 residues. J gave up 6 bases and V 0 bases, and 10 bases lay outside the gene matches. The germline V gene encodes CDR1 SGHNT and CDR2 YYREEE (reference sequence). The CDR3 loop is CASSLAGRLAGLAGELFF. The DNA for the CDR3 is TGTGCCAGCAGCTTGGCCGGGAGACTAGCGGGGTTAGCCGGGGAGCTGTTTTTT.

The table lists this clonotype with a few counts. This chain connects TRBV28 to TRBJ2-2; no clear D gene. The CDR3 is made up of 14 amino acids. Germline assignment: CDR1 MDHEN and CDR2 SYDVKM. Trimming removed 4 bases at V and 3 bases at J, with 9 bases between. CDR3 region: CASSSFRYTGELFF. The CDR3 coding sequence is TGTGCCAGCAGTTCCTTCCGGTACACCGGGGAGCTGTTTTTT.

The chain couples TRBV5-6 to TRBJ2-7; 9 bases match TRBD1. V lost 0 bases and J lost 6; bases outside the gene matches: 4. CDR3 length: 14 residues. In germline, CDR1 is SGHDT, CDR2 YYEEEE. The CDR3 DNA sequence: TGTGCCAGCAGCTTGGCGGGACAGGGCGTCGAGCAGTACGTC. Translation: CASSLAGQGVEQYV.

This clonotype has only a few counts. CDR3 sequence reads: CASSTETGPSYEQYF. The CDR3 bases are TGTGCCAGCAGCACAGAGACAGGACCATCCTACGAGCAGTACTTC. V is TRBV7-9 and J is TRBJ2-7; maybe TRBD1 (6 bases). CDR1 and CDR2 (germline): SEHNR, FQNEAQ (reference sequence). This CDR3 contains 15 residues. With 5 bases removed from V and 1 base from J, the gap between germline ends came to 15 bases.

The chain carries TRBV5-1 and TRBJ2-5, with 7 bases fitting TRBD2. V shed 5 bases and J 5 bases; nucleotides not matched to a gene: 6. This CDR3 has 13 amino acids. In germline, CDR1 is SGHRS, CDR2 YFSETQ. CDR3 amino acids: CASRTSPLETQYF. CDR3 nucleotides: TGCGCCAGCAGGACTAGCCCCCTGGAGACCCAGTACTTC.

V gene TRBV7-9 combines with J gene TRBJ1-2; 7 bases fit TRBD1. The CDR3 sequence is 16 residues long. The V gene's germline CDR1 is SEHNR and CDR2 FQNEAQ (reference sequence). With V trimmed by 10 bases and J by 0 bases, 14 bases remained unmatched. DNA of the CDR3: TGTGCCATACATACGGGTTTTACAGGGGCTAACTATGGCTACACCTTC. It yields the protein CAIHTGFTGANYGYTF.

This sequence joins TRBV15 and TRBJ2-7; 9 positions agree with TRBD2. The V and J ends lost 3 bases and 2 bases, in that order; junction bases with no gene match: 11. Germline assignment: CDR1 LNHNV and CDR2 YYDKDF (reference sequence). The CDR3 is made up of 17 amino acids. The CDR3 coding sequence is TGTGCCACCAGCAGGGATATAGGACTAGCGTCGACCTACGAGCAGTACTTC. Protein sequence: CATSRDIGLASTYEQYF.

This clonotype came up a few times. The chain uses TRBV24-1 and TRBJ1-4, with 7 bases identical to TRBD1. The CDR3 extends over 15 amino acids. Germline-derived CDR1 and CDR2 are KGHDR and SFDVKD. V dropped 4 bases and J dropped 8; count of bases not matched to a gene: 9. Here the CDR3 reads CATSDPRQGEEKLFF. In nucleotides, the CDR3 is TGTGCCACCAGTGACCCCAGACAGGGAGAGGAAAAACTGTTTTTT.

The CDR3 region is CASSPLPSDTQYF. In nucleotides, the CDR3 is TGTGCCAGCTCACCATTGCCATCAGATACGCAGTATTTT. The chain is built from TRBV18 and TRBJ2-3; D gene uncertain. There are 13 residues in the CDR3. From germline, CDR1 is KGHSH and CDR2 LQKENI. V dropped 2 bases and J dropped 4 bases, with 7 bases sitting between them. The full variable domain, its missing parts supplied by reference TRBV18 and TRBJ2-3, is NAGVMQNPRHLVRRRGQEARLRCSPMKGHSHVYWYRQLPEEGLKFMVYLQKENIIDESGMPKERFSAEFPKEGPSILRIQQVVRGDSAAYFCASSPLPSDTQYFGPGTRLTVL.